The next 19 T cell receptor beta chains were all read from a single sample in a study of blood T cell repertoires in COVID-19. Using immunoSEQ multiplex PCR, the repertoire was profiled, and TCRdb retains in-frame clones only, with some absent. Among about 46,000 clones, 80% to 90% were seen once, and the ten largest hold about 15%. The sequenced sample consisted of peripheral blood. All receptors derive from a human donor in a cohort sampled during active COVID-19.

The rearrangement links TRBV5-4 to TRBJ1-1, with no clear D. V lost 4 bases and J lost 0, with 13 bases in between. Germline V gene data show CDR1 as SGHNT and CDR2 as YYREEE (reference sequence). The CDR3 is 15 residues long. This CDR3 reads CASSTSENLNTEAFF. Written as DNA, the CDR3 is TGTGCCAGCAGCACTTCGGAGAATTTGAACACTGAAGCTTTCTTT.

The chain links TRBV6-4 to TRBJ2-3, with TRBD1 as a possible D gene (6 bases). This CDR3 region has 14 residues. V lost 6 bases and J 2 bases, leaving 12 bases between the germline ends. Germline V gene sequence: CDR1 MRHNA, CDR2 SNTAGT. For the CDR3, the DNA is TGTGCCAGCAGACATACAGGGACCACAGATACGCAGTATTTT. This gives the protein CASRHTGTTDTQYF.

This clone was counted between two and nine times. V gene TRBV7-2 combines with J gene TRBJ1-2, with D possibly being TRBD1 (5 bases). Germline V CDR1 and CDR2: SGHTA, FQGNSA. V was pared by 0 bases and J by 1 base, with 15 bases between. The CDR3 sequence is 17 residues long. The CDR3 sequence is CASSLAAGSAFNYGYTF. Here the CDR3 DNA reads TGTGCCAGCAGCTTAGCGGCAGGGTCAGCCTTTAACTATGGCTACACCTTC.

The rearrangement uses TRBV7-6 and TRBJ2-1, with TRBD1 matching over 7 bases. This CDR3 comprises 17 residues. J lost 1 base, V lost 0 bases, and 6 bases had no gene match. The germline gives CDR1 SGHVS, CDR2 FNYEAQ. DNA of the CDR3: TGTGCCAGCAGCTTAGCCCCGACAGGGACATCCTACAATGAGCAGTTCTTC. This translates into CASSLAPTGTSYNEQFF.

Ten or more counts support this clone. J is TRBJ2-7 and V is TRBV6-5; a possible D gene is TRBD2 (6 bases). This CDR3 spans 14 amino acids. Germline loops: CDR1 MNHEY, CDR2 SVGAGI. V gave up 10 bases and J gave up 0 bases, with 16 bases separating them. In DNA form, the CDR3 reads TGTGCCACCAGGGAGGAACCTATCTCCTACGAGCAGTACTTC. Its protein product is CATREEPISYEQYF.

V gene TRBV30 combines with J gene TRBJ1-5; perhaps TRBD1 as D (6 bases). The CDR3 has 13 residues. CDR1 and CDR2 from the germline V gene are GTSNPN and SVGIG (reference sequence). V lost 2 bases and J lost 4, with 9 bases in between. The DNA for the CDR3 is TGTGCCTGGAGTCCCCAGGGGAATCAGCCCCAGCATTTT. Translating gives CAWSPQGNQPQHF.

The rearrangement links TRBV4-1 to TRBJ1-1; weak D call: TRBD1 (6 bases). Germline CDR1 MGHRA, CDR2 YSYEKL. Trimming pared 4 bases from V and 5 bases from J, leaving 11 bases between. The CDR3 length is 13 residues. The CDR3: CASSLTGSTEAFF. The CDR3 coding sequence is TGCGCCAGCAGCCTTACAGGGAGTACTGAAGCTTTCTTT.

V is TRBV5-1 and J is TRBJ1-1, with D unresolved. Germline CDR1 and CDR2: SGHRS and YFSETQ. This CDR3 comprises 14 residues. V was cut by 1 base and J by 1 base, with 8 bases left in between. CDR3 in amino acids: CASSLQATNTEAFF. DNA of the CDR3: TGCGCCAGCAGCTTGCAGGCCACGAACACTGAAGCTTTCTTT.

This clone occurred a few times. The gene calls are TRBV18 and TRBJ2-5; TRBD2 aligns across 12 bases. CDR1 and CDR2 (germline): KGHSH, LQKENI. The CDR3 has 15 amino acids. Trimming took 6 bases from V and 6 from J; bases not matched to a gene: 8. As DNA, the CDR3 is TGTGCCAGCTCGTCTACTAGCGGGGGGATCAAGACCCAGTACTTC. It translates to CASSSTSGGIKTQYF.

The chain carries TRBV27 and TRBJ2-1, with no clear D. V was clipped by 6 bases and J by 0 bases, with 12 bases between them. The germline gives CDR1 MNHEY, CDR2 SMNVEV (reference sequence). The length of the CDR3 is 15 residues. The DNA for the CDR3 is TGTGCCAGCAGCCGCGCCCTAAACTCCTACAATGAGCAGTTCTTC. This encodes CASSRALNSYNEQFF.

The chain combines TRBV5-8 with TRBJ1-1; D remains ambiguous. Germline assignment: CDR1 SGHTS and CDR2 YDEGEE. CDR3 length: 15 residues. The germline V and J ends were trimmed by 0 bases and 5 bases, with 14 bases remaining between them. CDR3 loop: CASSLEYGVGTEAFF. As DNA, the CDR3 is TGTGCCAGCAGCTTGGAATACGGGGTAGGGACTGAAGCTTTCTTT.

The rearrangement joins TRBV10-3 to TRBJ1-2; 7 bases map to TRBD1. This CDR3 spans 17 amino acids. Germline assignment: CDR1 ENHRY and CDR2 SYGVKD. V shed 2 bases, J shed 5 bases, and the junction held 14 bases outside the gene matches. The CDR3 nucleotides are TGTGCCATCAGTGAGATCTCCGAACGACAGGGCCCATATGGCTACACCTTC. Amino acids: CAISEISERQGPYGYTF.

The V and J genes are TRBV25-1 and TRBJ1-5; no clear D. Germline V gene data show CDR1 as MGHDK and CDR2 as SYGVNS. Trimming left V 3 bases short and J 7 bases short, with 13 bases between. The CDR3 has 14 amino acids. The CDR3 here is CASSDSSRVQPQHF. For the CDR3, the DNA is TGTGCCAGCAGTGATTCATCTCGGGTCCAGCCCCAGCATTTT.

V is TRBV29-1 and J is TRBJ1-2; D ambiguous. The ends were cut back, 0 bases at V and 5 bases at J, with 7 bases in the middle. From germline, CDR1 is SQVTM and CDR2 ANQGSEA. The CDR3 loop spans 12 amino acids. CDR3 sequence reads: CSVEESVYGYTF. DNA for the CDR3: TGCAGCGTTGAAGAGTCCGTTTATGGCTACACCTTC.

The CDR3 loop is CASSSTANYGYTF. The CDR3 bases are TGTGCCAGCAGTTCGACAGCGAACTATGGCTACACCTTC. The chain couples TRBV12-3 or TRBV12-4 to TRBJ1-2; D possibly corresponds to TRBD1 (5 bases). V was trimmed by 4 bases and J by 2 bases, leaving 8 bases between them. The CDR3 has 13 amino acids.

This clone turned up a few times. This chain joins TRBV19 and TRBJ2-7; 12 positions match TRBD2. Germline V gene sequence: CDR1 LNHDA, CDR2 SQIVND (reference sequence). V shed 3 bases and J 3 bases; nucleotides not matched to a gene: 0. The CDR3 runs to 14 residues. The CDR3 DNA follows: TGTGCCAGTAGTATGACTAGCGGGAGCTACGAGCAGTACTTC. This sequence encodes CASSMTSGSYEQYF.

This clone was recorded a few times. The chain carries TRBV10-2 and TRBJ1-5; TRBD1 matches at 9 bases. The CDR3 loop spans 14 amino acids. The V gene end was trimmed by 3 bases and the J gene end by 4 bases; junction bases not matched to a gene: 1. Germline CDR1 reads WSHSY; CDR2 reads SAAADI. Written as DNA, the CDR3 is TGCGCCAGCAGTGAAGGACAGGGGAATCAGCCCCAGCATTTT. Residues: CASSEGQGNQPQHF.

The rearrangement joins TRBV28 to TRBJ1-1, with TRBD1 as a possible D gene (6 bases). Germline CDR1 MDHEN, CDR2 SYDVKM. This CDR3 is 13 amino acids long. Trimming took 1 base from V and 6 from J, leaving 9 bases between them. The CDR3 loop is CASSLYKGAEAFF. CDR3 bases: TGTGCCAGCAGTTTATACAAGGGGGCTGAAGCTTTCTTT.

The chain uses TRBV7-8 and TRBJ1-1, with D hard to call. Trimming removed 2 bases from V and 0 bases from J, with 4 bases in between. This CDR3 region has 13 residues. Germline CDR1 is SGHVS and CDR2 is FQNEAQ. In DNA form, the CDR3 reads TGTGCCAGCAGCTTATCGTTGAACACTGAAGCTTTCTTT. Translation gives CASSLSLNTEAFF.